The 3 T cell receptor beta chains in this list originate from one sample, sequenced in a study of blood T cell repertoires in COVID-19. Profiled with immunoSEQ multiplex PCR; TCRdb holds only in-frame clones, not every one. The table includes under 60,000 clones, roughly 88% detected once. The sample comprised peripheral blood. The receptors were gathered from a human donor with active COVID-19. The donor label of this sample is uncertain.

The chain carries TRBV15 and TRBJ1-4; 7 bases align to TRBD1. CDR3 length equals 15 residues. V was pared by 3 bases and J by 5 bases, with 6 bases of the junction left unmatched. From germline, CDR1 is LNHNV and CDR2 YYDKDF (reference sequence). The CDR3 nucleotides read TGTGCCACCAGCAGGACAGGGAATGCGAATGAAAAACTGTTTTTT. Protein product: CATSRTGNANEKLFF.

The chain combines TRBV5-1 with TRBJ1-1; D possibly corresponds to TRBD1 (6 bases). Germline V gene sequence: CDR1 SGHRS, CDR2 YFSETQ. V gave up 4 bases and J gave up 3 bases, with 13 bases separating them. The CDR3 is 14 residues long. The CDR3 region has the DNA TGCGCCAGCAGCCCCCTACAGGGAGACACTGAAGCTTTCTTT. This codes for CASSPLQGDTEAFF.

The rearrangement joins TRBV3-1 (or the pseudogene TRBV3-2) to TRBJ2-1; no clear D. The V end lost 0 bases, the J end lost 0 bases, and 3 bases lay between the germline ends. CDR1 and CDR2 from the germline V gene are LGHDT and YNNKEL (reference sequence). The CDR3 is 14 amino acids. DNA of the CDR3: TGTGCCAGCAGCCAAGACAGCTCCTACAATGAGCAGTTCTTC. Its translation is CASSQDSSYNEQFF.